Below, 18 T cell receptor beta chains from the same sample are listed, as sequenced in a study of cytomegalovirus exposure and HLA in healthy donors. Sequencing was performed with immunoSEQ multiplex PCR; in TCRdb, only in-frame clones are kept and a portion is missing. The top ten hold 3% to 4.5% of the sample, which has tens of thousands of clones, over 85% seen once. The sequencing input was PBMCs. These receptors were taken from a woman in her twenties or thirties in good health and CMV-seronegative.

The genes are TRBV10-1 and TRBJ2-1, with TRBD1 matching 7 bases. V lost 4 bases, J lost 2 bases, and 2 bases stayed unmatched. Germline V gives CDR1 WNHNN, CDR2 SYGVQD (reference sequence). The CDR3 length is 14 residues. CDR3 region: CASSVGTAYNEQFF. The CDR3 DNA sequence: TGCGCCAGCAGTGTAGGGACAGCCTACAATGAGCAGTTCTTC.

The chain recombines TRBV7-7 with TRBJ2-1; 8 nucleotides align to TRBD2. The length of the CDR3 is 17 residues. Trimming took 1 base from V and 6 from J; bases not matched to a gene: 11. Germline assignment: CDR1 SSHAT and CDR2 FNYEAQ (reference sequence). CDR3 sequence reads: CASSLERGRGALNEQFF. The CDR3 region has the DNA TGTGCCAGCAGCTTAGAGCGTGGGCGGGGGGCCCTCAATGAGCAGTTCTTC.

V is TRBV27 and J is TRBJ1-2; D is ambiguous. The CDR3 is 15 residues long. The V end lost 0 bases, the J end lost 4 bases, and 12 bases lay between the germline ends. CDR1 MNHEY and CDR2 SMNVEV come from the germline V gene (reference sequence). CDR3 in amino acids: CASSLSADWSYGYTF. The CDR3, as DNA: TGTGCCAGCAGTTTATCCGCGGACTGGAGCTATGGCTACACCTTC.

The chain recombines TRBV2 with TRBJ2-1; 8 bases are shared with TRBD2. Trimming took 6 bases from V and 0 from J; bases not matched to a gene: 7. The V gene's germline CDR1 is SNHLY and CDR2 FYNNEI. The CDR3 has 16 amino acids. In nucleotides, the CDR3 is TGTGCCAGCAGGGGCCGGCTAGCGGGCTCCTACAATGAGCAGTTCTTC. It is translated as CASRGRLAGSYNEQFF.

The chain links TRBV7-9 to TRBJ2-1, with 7 bases identical to TRBD1. Trimming cost V 10 bases and J 8 bases; bases outside gene matches: 5. The CDR3 totals 11 residues. Germline CDR1 and CDR2: SEHNR and FQNEAQ (reference sequence). The DNA of the CDR3 is TGTGCCACCGGGACAGTGGATGAGCAGTTCTTC. This sequence encodes CATGTVDEQFF.

The chain combines TRBV7-2 with TRBJ2-3, with D maybe TRBD2 (5 bases). Per germline, CDR1 SGHTA and CDR2 FQGNSA. CDR3 size: 17 residues. Trimming stripped 2 bases from V and 5 bases from J, with 20 bases between. The CDR3: CASSLSRWWESVDTQYF. The CDR3 DNA reads as TGTGCCAGCAGCTTATCTCGGTGGTGGGAGTCTGTAGATACGCAGTATTTT.

The gene calls are TRBV27 and TRBJ1-4; 9 bases fit TRBD1. There are 15 residues in the CDR3. The J segment lost 11 bases and the V segment lost 5 bases, leaving 12 bases of the junction unmatched. Germline lookup yields CDR1 MNHEY and CDR2 SMNVEV (reference sequence). The DNA for the CDR3 is TGTGCCAGCAGTCCGCGGACAGGGGAATCCTCTAAACTGTTTTTT. It translates to CASSPRTGESSKLFF.

V is TRBV5-1 and J is TRBJ1-6; the match to TRBD1 covers 8 bases. CDR3 size: 15 residues. After removal of 0 bases from V and 6 bases from J, the junction contained 2 bases not matched to a gene. Germline V gene data show CDR1 as SGHRS and CDR2 as YFSETQ. CDR3 nucleotides: TGCGCCAGCAGCTTGGATCAGGGGGCTAATTCACCCCTCCACTTT. The encoded protein is CASSLDQGANSPLHF.

This rearrangement joins TRBV2 to TRBJ2-7; 12 nucleotides match TRBD1. After removal of 5 bases from V and 1 base from J, the junction contained 6 bases not matched to a gene. There are 16 residues in the CDR3. Germline assignment: CDR1 SNHLY and CDR2 FYNNEI. The CDR3 spells CASSKGTGGASYEQYF. In nucleotides, the CDR3 is TGTGCCAGCAGTAAAGGGACAGGGGGCGCATCCTACGAGCAGTACTTC.

This clone was seen more than once but under ten times. The CDR3 is CASSSGVGQGSYEQYF. CDR3 sequence (DNA): TGTGCCAGCAGCTCGGGAGTTGGACAGGGGTCCTACGAGCAGTACTTC. The gene calls are TRBV5-5 and TRBJ2-7, with 9 bases lining up with TRBD1. The J segment lost 1 base and the V segment lost 3 bases, leaving 8 bases of the junction unmatched. This CDR3 is built from 16 residues. Germline V gene data show CDR1 as SGHKS and CDR2 as YYEKEE (reference sequence).

The J gene is TRBJ1-2, the V gene TRBV23-1; tentative D call: TRBD1 (6 bases). TRBV23-1 is known as an ORF, though its function is uncertain. This CDR3 has 16 residues. Deletions cut 3 bases from V and 8 bases from J, with 22 bases between. This CDR3 is CASSHTSGTKGLGYTF. The CDR3 DNA sequence: TGCGCCAGCAGTCACACCTCCGGGACAAAGGGTTTAGGCTACACCTTC.

This rearrangement joins TRBV28 to TRBJ1-2, with TRBD1 identical over 8 bases. The CDR3 is 17 residues long. The J segment lost 5 bases and the V segment lost 5 bases, leaving 16 bases of the junction unmatched. CDR1 is MDHEN and CDR2 is SYDVKM in the germline V gene. The CDR3 nucleotides are TGTGCCAGCAGTCCTCCCCTCAGGGGGCAGAGTAGGTATGGCTACACCTTC. Translating gives CASSPPLRGQSRYGYTF.

This clone showed up just a few times. The chain carries TRBV27 and TRBJ1-1; 7 nucleotides align to TRBD1. This CDR3 has 13 residues. Germline V CDR1 and CDR2: MNHEY, SMNVEV (reference sequence). Losses at the gene ends were 6 bases for V and 3 bases for J; bases not matched to a gene: 4. The CDR3 spells CASRQQGYTEAFF. The CDR3, as DNA: TGTGCCAGCAGACAACAGGGGTACACTGAAGCTTTCTTT.

J is TRBJ1-1 and V is TRBV6-5; a weak D match, TRBD1 (5 bases). Germline CDR1 reads MNHEY; CDR2 reads SVGAGI. V shed 6 bases and J shed 6 bases, with 20 bases lying between them. This CDR3 is 15 amino acids long. CDR3 in DNA: TGTGCCAGCAGCTCTCGGAAGAGGGGAGGCGCTGAAGCTTTCTTT. Residues: CASSSRKRGGAEAFF.

This chain joins TRBV6-5 and TRBJ1-5; 7 bases are shared with TRBD1. Germline V gene lookup returns CDR1 MNHEY and CDR2 SVGAGI. CDR3 length equals 14 residues. The V gene end was trimmed by 7 bases and the J gene end by 1 base; junction bases not matched to a gene: 4. The CDR3 is CASTLTGSNQPQHF. The CDR3, as DNA: TGTGCCAGCACCCTGACAGGGAGCAATCAGCCCCAGCATTTT.

The gene calls are TRBV7-9 and TRBJ2-7; no reliable D call. V was trimmed by 3 bases and J by 0 bases, leaving 15 bases between them. Germline CDR1 is SEHNR and CDR2 is FQNEAQ (reference sequence). The CDR3 runs 16 residues. Here the CDR3 DNA reads TGTGCCAGCAGCTTCGGTAACAGCTTGAGCTCCTACGAGCAGTACTTC. Protein product: CASSFGNSLSSYEQYF.

The chain links TRBV7-9 to TRBJ1-1, with 7 bases matching TRBD1. The germline V gene has CDR1 SEHNR and CDR2 FQNEAQ (reference sequence). Trimming cost V 5 bases and J 3 bases; bases outside gene matches: 6. The CDR3 extends over 14 amino acids. The CDR3 is CASSLTGVDTEAFF. The CDR3 region has the DNA TGTGCCAGCAGCCTCACAGGGGTGGACACTGAAGCTTTCTTT. Variable domain in full (rest from reference TRBV7-9 and TRBJ1-1): DTGVSQNPRHKITKRGQNVTFRCDPISEHNRLYWYRQTLGQGPEFLTYFQNEAQLEKSRLLSDRFSAERPKGSFSTLEIQRTEQGDSAMYLCASSLTGVDTEAFFGQGTRLTVV.

This rearrangement joins TRBV30 to TRBJ1-1; D not resolved. From germline, CDR1 is GTSNPN and CDR2 SVGIG (reference sequence). The CDR3 sequence is 11 residues long. The V end was cut by 2 bases, the J end by 5 bases, with 6 bases between. CDR3 sequence: CAWSRVTEAFF. In DNA, the CDR3 is TGTGCCTGGAGTCGGGTAACTGAAGCTTTCTTT.